Listed below are T cell receptor beta chains from one sample, sequenced in a study of T cell clones after liver transplantation. Generated by immunoSEQ multiplex PCR, the TCRdb table keeps only in-frame clones and is missing some. The sample carries around 100,000 clones, roughly 80% recorded once. The input for sequencing was CD4+ T cells from blood, taken before liver transplant. All receptors come from a human donor who received a liver transplant. Each CDR3 is given with its conserved first and last residue. A D gene is named only where the DNA matches it firmly. Size is omitted from some rows. Given values are once, few, many or a class for expanded clones.

TRBJ2-7	TRBV18	.	TRBD1	CASSTRQGEVYEQYF	TGTGCCAGCTCAACAAGACAGGGAGAGGTCTACGAGCAGTACTTC
TRBJ2-3	TRBV28	.	.	CASSLSGADTQYF	TGTGCCAGCAGTTTATCAGGGGCAGATACGCAGTATTTT
TRBJ2-7	TRBV27	.	.	CASSPQGLGVSEQYF	TGTGCCAGCAGTCCCCAGGGCTTGGGGGTTTCCGAGCAGTACTTC
TRBJ2-2	TRBV30	.	.	CAWSVSSFHGQPSGELFF	TGTGCCTGGAGTGTATCTTCCTTTCACGGGCAGCCTTCCGGGGAGCTGTTTTTT
TRBJ2-5	TRBV7-6	.	.	CASSLGLRALGETQYF	TGTGCCAGCAGCTTAGGACTCAGGGCGCTGGGCGAGACCCAGTACTTC
TRBJ2-4	TRBV5-8	.	.	CASSIKNIQYF	TGTGCCAGCAGCATCAAAAACATTCAGTACTTC
TRBJ2-2	TRBV5-1	.	.	CASSPLGAVGELFF	TGCGCCAGCAGCCCCCTCGGGGCCGTGGGGGAGCTGTTTTTT
TRBJ1-1	TRBV19	.	TRBD1	CASGRGQGTTNTEAFF	TGTGCCAGTGGAAGAGGACAGGGGACAACGAACACTGAAGCTTTCTTT
TRBJ2-3	TRBV19	once	.	CASTPGRLDTDTQYF	TGTGCCAGTACACCGGGACGGCTAGACACAGATACGCAGTATTTT
TRBJ1-3	TRBV29-1	once	.	CSVDSQGSGNTIYF	TGCAGCGTTGATAGTCAAGGGTCCGGAAACACCATATATTTT
TRBJ2-3	TRBV30	.	TRBD2	CAWSQRGLAGKQYF	TGTGCCTGGTCCCAACGGGGACTAGCGGGGAAACAGTATTTT
TRBJ1-5	TRBV7-8	.	TRBD1	CASSLGDRDNQPQHF	TGTGCCAGCAGCTTAGGGGACAGAGACAATCAGCCCCAGCATTTT
TRBJ2-7	TRBV7-2	.	.	CASSTPGTYSYEQYF	TGTGCCAGCAGCACCCCCGGGACTTACTCCTACGAGCAGTACTTC
TRBJ2-3	TRBV13	.	.	CASSFLGSKADTQYF	TGTGCCAGCAGCTTCTTAGGGAGCAAGGCAGATACGCAGTATTTT
TRBJ1-6	TRBV7-2	.	.	CASSPKVGPNSPLHF	TGTGCCAGCAGCCCAAAAGTTGGGCCCAATTCACCCCTCCACTTT
TRBJ2-2	TRBV15	few	.	CATSRDNTGELFF	TGTGCCACCAGCAGAGATAACACCGGGGAGCTGTTTTTT